Each of the 6 T cell receptor beta chains below was sequenced from the same sample in a study of cytomegalovirus exposure and HLA in healthy donors. Researchers ran the PCR with 60 Vbeta and 13 Jbeta primers. Here immunoSEQ multiplex PCR was the method, and the copy in TCRdb shows in-frame clones only, minus some. The data show roughly 88,000 clones, about three quarters seen once. Material: PBMCs. Receptors were obtained from a man aged 25-45 years in good health and CMV-seropositive.

As regards this clone: The sample has other DNA sequences that encode this CDR3 too. The gene calls are TRBV7-9 and TRBJ2-3, with D tentatively TRBD2 (5 bases). The CDR3 consists of 13 residues. Germline V gene sequence: CDR1 SEHNR, CDR2 FQNEAQ (reference sequence). Trimming took 3 bases from V and 3 from J, leaving 7 bases between them. The CDR3 reads CASSFGGTDTQYF. In nucleotides, the CDR3 is TGTGCCAGCAGCTTCGGCGGGACAGATACGCAGTATTTT.

The chain combines TRBV5-8 with TRBJ2-7, with D unclear. The CDR3 length is 10 residues. V lost 1 base to trimming and J lost 9 bases, with 5 bases between them. CDR1 SGHTS and CDR2 YDEGEE come from the germline V gene. As DNA, the CDR3 is TGTGCCAGCAGCTTGATTGGGCAGTACGTC. This encodes CASSLIGQYV.

V is TRBV29-1 and J is TRBJ2-7; TRBD2 matches 9 bases. This CDR3 contains 13 residues. The junction had 3 bases not matched to a gene; V was cut back by 4 bases and J by 2 bases. Germline CDR1 SQVTM, CDR2 ANQGSEA. The CDR3 coding sequence is TGCAGCGTTGCGCCTAGCGGGGCCTACGAGCAGTACTTC. This translates into CSVAPSGAYEQYF.

This CDR3 is CASSVLGLAGYNEQFF. Here the CDR3 DNA reads TGTGCCAGCAGCGTACTCGGACTAGCGGGGTACAATGAGCAGTTCTTC. The chain has TRBV9 and TRBJ2-1; 12 nucleotides agree with TRBD2. With V trimmed by 1 base and J by 4 bases, 3 bases remained unmatched. Per germline, CDR1 SGDLS and CDR2 YYNGEE. This CDR3 is 16 amino acids long. Full variable domain (outside the CDR3, taken from reference TRBV9 and TRBJ2-1): DSGVTQTPKHLITATGQRVTLRCSPRSGDLSVYWYQQSLDQGLQFLIQYYNGEERAKGNILERFSAQQFPDLHSELNLSSLELGDSALYFCASSVLGLAGYNEQFFGPGTRLTVL.

This sequence joins TRBV2 and TRBJ2-5; 10 bases are a match to TRBD2. Trimming at V came to 2 bases and at J to 2 bases, leaving 8 bases not matched to a gene. Germline values: CDR1 SNHLY, CDR2 FYNNEI. This CDR3 spans 17 amino acids. Written as DNA, the CDR3 is TGTGCCAGCAGTGAATTGACAGCGGGGGGGAGTCAAGAGACCCAGTACTTC. Its protein is CASSELTAGGSQETQYF.

This clone was counted between two and nine times. The rearrangement links TRBV6-5 to TRBJ2-3; TRBD2 matches at 7 bases. From germline, CDR1 is MNHEY and CDR2 SVGAGI. The ends lost 2 bases at V and 0 bases at J; junction bases unmatched: 2. The CDR3 contains 15 residues. The CDR3: CASSYVSGSTDTQYF. CDR3 DNA sequence: TGTGCCAGCAGTTACGTTAGCGGGAGCACAGATACGCAGTATTTT.